This is a list of T cell receptor beta chains from one sample in a study of CD8+CD57+ T cells in acquired aplastic anemia. TCRdb recomputed calls from the reads with MiXCR, one row per CDR3 protein. The profile covers about 58,000 distinct CDR3 sequences, with around 50% appearing a single time and 16% taken by the ten largest. The specimen was sorted CD4+, CD8+, or CD8+CD57+ T cells (not recorded which) from PBMCs. The receptors shown here come from a human donor with aplastic anemia. CDR3s include the opening cysteine and the closing phenylalanine or tryptophan. The D gene is left open where the match is weak. Clone size is given for some rows only: seen once, a few or many times, or a class if the clone is expanded.

>NA|NA|TRBJ1-1|TRBV27
CASSLSGNTEASF
TGTGCCAGCAGTTTATCGGGGAACACTGAAGCTTCCTTT
>NA|many|TRBJ1-2|TRBV5-1
CASSLSPGAYYGYTF
TGCGCCAGCAGCTTATCGCCGGGGGCTTATTATGGCTACACCTTC
>NA|medium-sized|TRBJ1-1|TRBV2
CASYGGGTEAFF
TGTGCCAGCTATGGGGGGGGAACTGAAGCTTTCTTT
>TRBD1|NA|TRBJ1-6|TRBV2
CASSGTGGALSPLHF
TGTGCCAGCAGTGGGACAGGAGGGGCACTCTCACCCCTCCACTTT
>NA|NA|TRBJ2-7|TRBV29-1
CSVDIGSYEQYF
TGCAGCGTTGATATTGGGTCCTACGAGCAGTACTTC
>NA|NA|TRBJ2-7|TRBV2
CATSDTGKYYEQYF
TGTGCCACCAGCGACACAGGGAAATATTACGAGCAGTACTTC
>NA|many|TRBJ1-4|TRBV15
CATSREGQKNEKLFF
TGTGCCACCAGCAGAGAGGGGCAGAAAAATGAAAAACTGTTTTTT
>NA|NA|TRBJ2-7|TRBV27
CASSLAEGPYEQYF
TGTGCCAGCAGTTTAGCAGAGGGCCCCTACGAGCAGTACTTC
>NA|many|TRBJ1-2|TRBV6-1
CASSKQDTLSGYTF
TGTGCCAGCAGTAAACAGGATACATTGAGTGGCTACACCTTC
>TRBD1|many|TRBJ2-5|TRBV7-9
CASSLTGQQETQYF
TGTGCCAGCAGCCTGACAGGGCAACAAGAGACCCAGTACTTC
>NA|NA|TRBJ1-2|TRBV2
CASSEDSRSNYGYTF
TGTGCCAGCAGTGAAGACAGTCGCTCTAACTATGGCTACACCTTC
>TRBD2|NA|TRBJ2-3|TRBV9
CASSVGLADTDTQYF
TGTGCCAGCAGCGTAGGACTAGCGGACACAGATACGCAGTATTTT
>NA|NA|TRBJ1-4|TRBV29-1
CSVVGGSGLFF
TGCAGCGTCGTCGGGGGAAGTGGACTGTTTTTT
>NA|NA|TRBJ1-1|TRBV19
CASSMGGASTEAFF
TGTGCTAGTAGTATGGGGGGGGCGAGCACTGAAGCTTTCTTT
>NA|once|TRBJ1-1|TRBV2
CASSDRVGNTEAFF
TGTGCCAGCAGTGACAGGGTGGGGAACACTGAAGCTTTCTTT
>NA|NA|TRBJ2-3|TRBV19
CASGGWGDTQYF
TGTGCCAGTGGGGGGTGGGGAGATACGCAGTATTTT
>NA|NA|TRBJ2-6|TRBV29-1
CSVGPQTNSGANVLTF
TGCAGCGTTGGCCCCCAGACGAACTCTGGGGCCAACGTCCTGACTTTC
>TRBD1|many|TRBJ1-5|TRBV28
CASRTGTGFVQPQHF
TGTGCCAGCAGAACCGGGACAGGGTTTGTTCAGCCCCAGCATTTT
>NA|few|TRBJ1-2|TRBV2
CASVGLNYGYTF
TGTGCCAGCGTGGGACTTAACTATGGCTACACCTTC
>NA|NA|TRBJ1-1|TRBV19
CASIRTRTSLGAFF
TGTGCCAGTATCAGAACCAGGACATCCCTCGGGGCTTTCTTT